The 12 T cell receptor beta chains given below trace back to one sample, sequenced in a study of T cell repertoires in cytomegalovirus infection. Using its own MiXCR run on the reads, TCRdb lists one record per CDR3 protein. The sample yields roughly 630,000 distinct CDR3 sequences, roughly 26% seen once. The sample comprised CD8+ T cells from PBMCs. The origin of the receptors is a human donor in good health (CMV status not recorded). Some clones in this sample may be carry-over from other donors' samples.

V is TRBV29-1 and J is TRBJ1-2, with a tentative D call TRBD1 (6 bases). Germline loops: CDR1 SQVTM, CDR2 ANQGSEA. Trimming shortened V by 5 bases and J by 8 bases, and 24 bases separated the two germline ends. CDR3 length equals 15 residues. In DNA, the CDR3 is TGCAGCGTTCCAGGAGGGGGGCAGGGAGGTTACGGCTACACCTTC. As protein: CSVPGGGQGGYGYTF.

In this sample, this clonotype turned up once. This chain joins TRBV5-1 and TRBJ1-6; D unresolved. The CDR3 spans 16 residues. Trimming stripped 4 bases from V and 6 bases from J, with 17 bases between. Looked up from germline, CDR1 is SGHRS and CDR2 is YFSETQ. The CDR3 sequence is CASSVGPAGPNSPLHF. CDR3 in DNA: TGCGCCAGCAGCGTTGGCCCCGCCGGACCTAATTCACCCCTCCACTTT.

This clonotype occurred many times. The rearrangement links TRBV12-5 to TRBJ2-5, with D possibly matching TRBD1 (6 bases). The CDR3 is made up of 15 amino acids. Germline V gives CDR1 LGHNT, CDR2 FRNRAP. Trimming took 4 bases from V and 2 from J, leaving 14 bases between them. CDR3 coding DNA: TGTGCTAGTGGTTACTGGGACATTCTTCAAGAGACCCAGTACTTC. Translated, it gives CASGYWDILQETQYF.

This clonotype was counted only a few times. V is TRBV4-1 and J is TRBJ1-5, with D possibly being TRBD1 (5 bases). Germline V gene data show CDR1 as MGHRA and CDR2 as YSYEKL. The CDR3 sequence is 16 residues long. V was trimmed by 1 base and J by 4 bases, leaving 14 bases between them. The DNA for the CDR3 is TGCGCCAGCAGCCAAGTGGAAGCGGGGGGAAATCAGCCCCAGCATTTT. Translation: CASSQVEAGGNQPQHF.

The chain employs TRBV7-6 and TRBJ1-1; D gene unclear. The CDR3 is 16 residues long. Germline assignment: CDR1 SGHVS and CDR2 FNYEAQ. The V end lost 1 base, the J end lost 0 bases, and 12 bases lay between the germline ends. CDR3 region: CASSLGPTRMNTEAFF. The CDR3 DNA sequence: TGTGCCAGCAGCTTAGGGCCCACACGGATGAACACTGAAGCTTTCTTT.

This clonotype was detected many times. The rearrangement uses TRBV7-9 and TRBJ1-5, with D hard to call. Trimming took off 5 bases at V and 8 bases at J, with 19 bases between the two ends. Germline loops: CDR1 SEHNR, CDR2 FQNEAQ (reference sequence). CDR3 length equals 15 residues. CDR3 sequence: CASSHSSGSAEPQHF. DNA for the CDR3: TGTGCCAGCAGCCATTCCTCGGGGTCTGCTGAGCCCCAGCATTTT.

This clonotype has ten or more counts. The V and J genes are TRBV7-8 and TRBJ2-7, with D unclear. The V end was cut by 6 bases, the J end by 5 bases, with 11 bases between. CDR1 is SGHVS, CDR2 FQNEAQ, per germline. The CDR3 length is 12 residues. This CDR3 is CASSPRVDEQYV. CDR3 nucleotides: TGTGCCAGCAGTCCTAGAGTGGACGAGCAGTACGTC.

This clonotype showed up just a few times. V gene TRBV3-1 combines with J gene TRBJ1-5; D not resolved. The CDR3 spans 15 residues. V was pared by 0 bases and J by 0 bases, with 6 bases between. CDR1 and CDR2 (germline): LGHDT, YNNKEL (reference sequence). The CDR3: CASSQETDSNQPQHF. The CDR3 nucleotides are TGTGCCAGCAGCCAAGAAACCGATAGCAATCAGCCCCAGCATTTT.

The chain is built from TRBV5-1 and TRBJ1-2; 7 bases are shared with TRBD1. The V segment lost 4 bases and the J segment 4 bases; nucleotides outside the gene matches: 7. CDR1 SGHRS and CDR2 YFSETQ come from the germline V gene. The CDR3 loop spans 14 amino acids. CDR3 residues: CASSGGRDSYGYTF. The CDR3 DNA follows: TGCGCCAGCAGCGGGGGTCGGGACAGCTATGGCTACACCTTC.

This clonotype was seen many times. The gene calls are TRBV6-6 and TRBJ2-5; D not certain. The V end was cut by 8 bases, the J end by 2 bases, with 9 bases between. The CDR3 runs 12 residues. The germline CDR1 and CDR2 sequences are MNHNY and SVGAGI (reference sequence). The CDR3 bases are TGTGCCAGCCTAGGACGGCAAGAGACCCAGTACTTC. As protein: CASLGRQETQYF.

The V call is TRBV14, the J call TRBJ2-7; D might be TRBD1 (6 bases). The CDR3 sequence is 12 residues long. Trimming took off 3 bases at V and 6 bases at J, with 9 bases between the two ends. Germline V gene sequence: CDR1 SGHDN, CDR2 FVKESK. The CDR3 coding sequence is TGTGCCAGCAGCCAGAAAGGGGGCGAGCAGTACGTC. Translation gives CASSQKGGEQYV.

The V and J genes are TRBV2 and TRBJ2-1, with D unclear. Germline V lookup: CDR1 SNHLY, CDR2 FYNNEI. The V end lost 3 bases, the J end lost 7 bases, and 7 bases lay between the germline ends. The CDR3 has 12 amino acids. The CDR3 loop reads CASSEMVNEQFF. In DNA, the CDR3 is TGTGCCAGCAGTGAGATGGTTAATGAGCAGTTCTTC.